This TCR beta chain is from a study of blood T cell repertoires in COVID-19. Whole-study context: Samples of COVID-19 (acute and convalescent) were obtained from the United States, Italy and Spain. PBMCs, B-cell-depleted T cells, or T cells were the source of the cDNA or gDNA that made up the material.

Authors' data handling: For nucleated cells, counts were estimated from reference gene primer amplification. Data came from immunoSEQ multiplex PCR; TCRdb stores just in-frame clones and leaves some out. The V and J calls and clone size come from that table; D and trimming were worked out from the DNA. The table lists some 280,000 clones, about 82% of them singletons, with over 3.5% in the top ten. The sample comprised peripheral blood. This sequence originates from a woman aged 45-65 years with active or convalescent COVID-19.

As DNA, the CDR3 is TGTGCCAGCAGCTTAGGCGGGACACTGTCCTACAATGAGCAGTTCTTC. Protein: CASSLGGTLSYNEQFF. The rearrangement links TRBV13 to TRBJ2-1; tentative D call: TRBD1 (6 bases). CDR1 and CDR2 from the germline V gene are PRHDT and FYEKMQ (reference sequence). The V gene lost 0 bases and the J gene lost 1 base, with 10 bases spanning the gap. The CDR3 loop spans 16 amino acids.